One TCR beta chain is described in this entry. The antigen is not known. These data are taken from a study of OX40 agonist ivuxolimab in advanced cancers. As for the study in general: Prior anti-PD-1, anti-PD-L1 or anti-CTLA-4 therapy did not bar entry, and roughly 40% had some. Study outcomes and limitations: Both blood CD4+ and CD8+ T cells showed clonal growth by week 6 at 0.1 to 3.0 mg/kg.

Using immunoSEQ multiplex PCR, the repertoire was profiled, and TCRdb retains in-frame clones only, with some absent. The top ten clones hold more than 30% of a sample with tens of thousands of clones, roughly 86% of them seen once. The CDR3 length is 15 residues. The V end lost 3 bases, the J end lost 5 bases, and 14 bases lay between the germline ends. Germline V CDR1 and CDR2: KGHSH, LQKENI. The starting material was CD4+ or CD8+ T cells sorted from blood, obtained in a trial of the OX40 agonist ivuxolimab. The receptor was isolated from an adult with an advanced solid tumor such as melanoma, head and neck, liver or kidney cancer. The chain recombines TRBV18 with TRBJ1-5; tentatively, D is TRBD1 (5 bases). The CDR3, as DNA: TGTGCCAGCTCACCCCCCGGCAGGGACGATCAGCCCCAGCATTTT. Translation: CASSPPGRDDQPQHF.